A single sample gave rise to the 26 T cell receptor beta chains below, sequenced in a study of shared clonotypes between healthy human individuals. Assay: immunoSEQ multiplex PCR; the TCRdb copy retains only in-frame clones and omits some. In the table there are about 2.1 million clones, 85% to 95% of which are singletons. Only CD45RO-negative cells positively selected for CCR7 counted as naive CD8 cells, so terminally differentiated effector memory CD45RA+ cells were excluded. The sequencing input was naive CD8+ T cells from PBMCs. These receptors all come from a man aged 18 to 35 in good health. Some clones in this sample may be carry-over from other donors' samples.

The chain joins TRBV29-1 to TRBJ2-2; D is uncertain. The CDR3 runs to 14 residues. The germline gives CDR1 SQVTM, CDR2 ANQGSEA. Trimming took off 6 bases at V and 0 bases at J, with 11 bases between the two ends. The CDR3 here is CSVDAWANTGELFF. CDR3 nucleotides: TGCAGCGTGGATGCGTGGGCGAACACCGGGGAGCTGTTTTTT.

This chain uses TRBV7-9 with TRBJ1-2; D is unclear. The CDR3 is 13 residues long. Deletions cut 5 bases from V and 4 bases from J, with 11 bases between. The germline gives CDR1 SEHNR, CDR2 FQNEAQ (reference sequence). In DNA form, the CDR3 reads TGTGCCAGCAGCCCGACGACCAGCTATGGCTACACCTTC. Its translation is CASSPTTSYGYTF.

The rearrangement joins TRBV28 to TRBJ2-1; 9 positions agree with TRBD1. This CDR3 region has 14 residues. Germline-derived CDR1 and CDR2 are MDHEN and SYDVKM. The V and J ends lost 4 bases and 7 bases, in that order; junction bases with no gene match: 5. CDR3 protein: CASSSGTGWNEQFF. The CDR3 DNA reads as TGTGCCAGCAGTTCCGGGACAGGGTGGAATGAGCAGTTCTTC.

The rearrangement uses TRBV6-5 and TRBJ2-7; 8 bases align to TRBD2. V lost 0 bases and J lost 6; bases outside the gene matches: 7. Germline V CDR1 and CDR2: MNHEY, SVGAGI. This CDR3 is 15 amino acids long. This CDR3 is CASSYSKAGAGEQYF. Here the CDR3 DNA reads TGTGCCAGCAGTTACTCGAAAGCGGGAGCGGGCGAGCAGTACTTC.

This sequence joins TRBV2 and TRBJ1-2; 9 bases map to TRBD1. Germline-derived CDR1 and CDR2 are SNHLY and FYNNEI. With 8 bases clipped from V and 5 bases from J, the junction kept 12 bases outside the gene matches. The CDR3 contains 15 residues. The CDR3 sequence is CASRPQEGQGYGYTF. The CDR3 DNA follows: TGTGCCAGCCGCCCTCAGGAGGGACAGGGTTATGGCTACACCTTC.

The V and J genes are TRBV15 and TRBJ2-5, with D perhaps TRBD1 (6 bases). Germline-derived CDR1 and CDR2 are LNHNV and YYDKDF (reference sequence). The CDR3 runs 15 residues. With 1 base removed from V and 2 bases from J, the gap between germline ends came to 11 bases. The CDR3 here is CATSRVDSEQETQYF. The CDR3 bases are TGTGCCACCAGCAGAGTGGACAGCGAACAAGAGACCCAGTACTTC. Full variable domain (outside the CDR3, taken from reference TRBV15 and TRBJ2-5): DAMVIQNPRYQVTQFGKPVTLSCSQTLNHNVMYWYQQKSSQAPKLLFHYYDKDFNNEADTPDNFQSRRPNTSFCFLDIRSPGLGDTAMYLCATSRVDSEQETQYFGPGTRLLVL.

The chain carries TRBV5-1 and TRBJ2-2, with D possibly matching TRBD2 (5 bases). The CDR3 runs 17 residues. Germline CDR1 is SGHRS and CDR2 is YFSETQ. V was pared by 4 bases and J by 1 base, with 17 bases between. CDR3 sequence reads: CASSLLQYGRNTGELFF. DNA for the CDR3: TGCGCCAGCAGCCTACTACAGTATGGGAGGAACACCGGGGAGCTGTTTTTT.

The chain has TRBV11-2 and TRBJ1-2, with D perhaps TRBD1 (6 bases). CDR1 SGHAT and CDR2 FQNNGV come from the germline V gene. Trimming took 5 bases from V and 8 from J, leaving 15 bases between them. The CDR3 is made up of 13 amino acids. Here the CDR3 DNA reads TGTGCCAGCAGCCCCCCTGGGGGGCCAGGCTACACCTTC. This sequence encodes CASSPPGGPGYTF.

The chain uses TRBV27 and TRBJ1-4; possible D gene TRBD1, 6 bases. Germline CDR1 MNHEY, CDR2 SMNVEV (reference sequence). The CDR3 consists of 14 residues. The germline V and J ends were trimmed by 6 bases and 7 bases, with 15 bases remaining between them. CDR3 coding DNA: TGTGCCAGCAGGCCCGTTGGGGGGCGTGAAAAACTGTTTTTT. Translated: CASRPVGGREKLFF. The variable domain in full, completed from reference TRBV27 and TRBJ1-4, reads EAQVTQNPRYLITVTGKKLTVTCSQNMNHEYMSWYRQDPGLGLRQIYYSMNVEVTDKGDVPEGYKVSRKEKRNFPLILESPSPNQTSLYFCASRPVGGREKLFFGSGTQLSVL.

V usage is TRBV10-2 and J usage is TRBJ2-7; TRBD2 is a possible D gene (6 bases). V was trimmed by 7 bases and J by 0 bases, leaving 13 bases between them. Germline V gives CDR1 WSHSY, CDR2 SAAADI. CDR3 length: 14 amino acids. The CDR3 here is CASTGGDISYEQYF. The CDR3 bases are TGCGCCAGCACCGGAGGGGATATCTCCTACGAGCAGTACTTC.

This clone has a single count. The V call is TRBV27, the J call TRBJ2-1, with unresolved D. The germline CDR1 and CDR2 sequences are MNHEY and SMNVEV (reference sequence). Between the trimmed V and J ends, which lost 2 bases and 8 bases, there was a span of 16 bases. The CDR3 extends over 15 amino acids. CDR3 DNA: TGTGCCAGCAGTTTAGTAGTCGCCGCCATGCATGAGCAGTTCTTC. As protein: CASSLVVAAMHEQFF.

This rearrangement joins TRBV7-9 to TRBJ2-5; 7 bases line up with TRBD1. CDR1 and CDR2 (germline): SEHNR, FQNEAQ (reference sequence). Trimming cost V 4 bases and J 4 bases; bases outside gene matches: 9. The CDR3 totals 15 residues. CDR3 DNA: TGTGCCAGCAGCTCCCGACAGGGTGTTCGAGAGACCCAGTACTTC. Translating it yields CASSSRQGVRETQYF.

This clone occurred once. This chain's CDR3 is CASGEGTGGSETQYF. The CDR3 DNA reads as TGTGCCAGCGGTGAGGGAACAGGGGGTTCGGAGACCCAGTACTTC. The rearrangement links TRBV27 to TRBJ2-5; 8 nucleotides match TRBD1. This CDR3 contains 15 residues. In germline, CDR1 is MNHEY, CDR2 SMNVEV (reference sequence). V lost 8 bases to trimming and J lost 5 bases; unmatched junction nucleotides: 13.

This rearrangement joins TRBV18 to TRBJ2-1; 10 nucleotides line up with TRBD1. Germline assignment: CDR1 KGHSH and CDR2 LQKENI. The CDR3 contains 15 residues. The trim removed 6 bases at V and 2 bases at J, leaving 4 bases unmatched. Here the CDR3 reads CASSYDRGPYNEQFF. The CDR3 DNA follows: TGTGCCAGCTCCTATGACAGGGGGCCCTACAATGAGCAGTTCTTC.

The V gene is TRBV4-3, the J gene TRBJ1-5, with D tentatively TRBD1 (5 bases). Trimming shortened V by 0 bases and J by 3 bases, and 9 bases separated the two germline ends. CDR3 length: 15 amino acids. Germline CDR1 LGHNA, CDR2 YSLEER. This chain's CDR3 is CASSQDRDANQPQHF. The CDR3 DNA is TGCGCCAGCAGCCAAGACAGGGATGCCAATCAGCCCCAGCATTTT.

The rearrangement uses TRBV27 and TRBJ1-1; weak D call: TRBD1 (5 bases). Germline-derived CDR1 and CDR2 are MNHEY and SMNVEV (reference sequence). V lost 3 bases and J lost 4, with 12 bases in between. The CDR3 loop spans 14 amino acids. DNA of the CDR3: TGTGCCAGCAGTTTGGAACTGGGGCGCACTGAAGCTTTCTTT. It encodes CASSLELGRTEAFF.

The genes are TRBV27 and TRBJ2-1, with 7 nucleotides matching TRBD2. The CDR3 has 15 amino acids. Losses at the gene ends were 1 base for V and 7 bases for J; bases not matched to a gene: 7. Germline values: CDR1 MNHEY, CDR2 SMNVEV (reference sequence). The CDR3 here is CASSLYNRGGNEQFF. The CDR3 coding sequence is TGTGCCAGCAGTTTATACAACCGCGGGGGTAATGAGCAGTTCTTC.

The rearrangement joins TRBV15 to TRBJ2-5; a weak D match, TRBD1 (5 bases). This CDR3 region has 14 residues. Trimming removed 1 base from V and 5 bases from J, with 11 bases in between. Germline CDR1 LNHNV, CDR2 YYDKDF (reference sequence). This CDR3 reads CATSRVRAWETQYF. The CDR3 DNA is TGTGCCACCAGCAGAGTCAGGGCTTGGGAGACCCAGTACTTC.

The chain has TRBV5-5 and TRBJ1-3, with D perhaps matching TRBD1 (5 bases). Per the germline V gene, CDR1 is SGHKS and CDR2 is YYEKEE (reference sequence). This CDR3 is built from 16 residues. Trimming cost V 6 bases and J 4 bases, with 20 bases left between them. The CDR3 sequence is CASTLYIPGPGNTIYF. CDR3 DNA sequence: TGTGCCAGCACCCTTTACATCCCGGGGCCCGGAAACACCATATATTTT.

For this clone: The same CDR3 is also encoded by other DNA sequences in this sample. This chain connects TRBV11-2 to TRBJ2-7; D is possibly TRBD2 (5 bases). The V end lost 1 base, the J end lost 0 bases, and 10 bases lay between the germline ends. The CDR3 is 15 amino acids. Per the germline V gene, CDR1 is SGHAT and CDR2 is FQNNGV. This CDR3 is CASSLGGSPSYEQYF. CDR3 bases: TGTGCCAGCAGCTTAGGTGGGAGTCCCTCCTACGAGCAGTACTTC.

Only one count was recorded for this clone. This rearrangement joins TRBV4-1 to TRBJ1-1; unclear D gene. CDR3 length: 14 residues. The germline CDR1 and CDR2 sequences are MGHRA and YSYEKL. V gave up 7 bases and J gave up 11 bases, with 23 bases separating them. This chain's CDR3 is CASTRIGGSEEAFF. The DNA of the CDR3 is TGCGCCAGCACCAGAATCGGAGGGTCAGAGGAGGCTTTCTTT.

This clone was detected once. The chain is built from TRBV7-9 and TRBJ2-1; the D gene is possibly TRBD2 (5 bases). This CDR3 has 17 residues. V gave up 5 bases and J gave up 6 bases, with 23 bases separating them. Germline CDR1 SEHNR, CDR2 FQNEAQ (reference sequence). The CDR3 nucleotides are TGTGCCAGCAGCGTTAGCTGGAGGCCCTCCTCGGCCAATGAGCAGTTCTTC. Translated, it gives CASSVSWRPSSANEQFF.

The chain has TRBV28 and TRBJ2-5; the D gene is possibly TRBD1 (5 bases). Germline V gene data show CDR1 as MDHEN and CDR2 as SYDVKM. The CDR3 consists of 14 residues. With 3 bases removed from V and 2 bases from J, the gap between germline ends came to 10 bases. The CDR3 spells CASSLLDKQETQYF. Written as DNA, the CDR3 is TGTGCCAGCAGTTTGTTGGACAAACAAGAGACCCAGTACTTC.

This clone has more than one count but fewer than ten. This sequence joins TRBV13 and TRBJ1-1; no definite D call. CDR1 and CDR2 (germline): PRHDT, FYEKMQ (reference sequence). This CDR3 has 14 residues. V was shortened by 2 bases and J by 4 bases, with 11 bases between the two germline ends. CDR3 region: CASSLREMSTEAFF. DNA of the CDR3: TGTGCCAGCAGCTTAAGGGAAATGAGCACTGAAGCTTTCTTT.

The CDR3 reads CASSTERDGLNYGYTF. DNA of the CDR3: TGTGCCAGCTCAACAGAAAGGGACGGTCTTAACTATGGCTACACCTTC. This chain connects TRBV18 to TRBJ1-2, with D perhaps TRBD1 (5 bases). CDR3 length: 16 amino acids. V gave up 5 bases and J gave up 1 base, with 17 bases separating them. Germline CDR1 reads KGHSH; CDR2 reads LQKENI.

This clone is a singleton in its sample. The chain couples TRBV2 to TRBJ1-1, with D maybe TRBD1 (5 bases). Between the trimmed V and J ends, which lost 3 bases and 11 bases, there was a span of 13 bases. The CDR3 is made up of 12 amino acids. In germline, CDR1 is SNHLY, CDR2 FYNNEI. CDR3 nucleotides: TGTGCCAGCAGTGAGCCCGTGGGGGGGGCTTTCTTT. Its protein is CASSEPVGGAFF.